This record concerns one TCR beta chain sequence. Its target is not known. The data belong to a study of cytomegalovirus exposure and HLA in healthy donors. The PCR contained 60 Vbeta and 13 Jbeta primers. Sequencing was performed with immunoSEQ multiplex PCR; in TCRdb, only in-frame clones are kept and a portion is missing. Here the sample spans roughly 190,000 clones, 60% to 80% being singletons. CDR1 is MDHEN and CDR2 is SYDVKM in the germline V gene. V dropped 5 bases and J dropped 10 bases, with 23 bases sitting between them. This CDR3 comprises 15 residues. Whole-study findings and limits: The authors later linked a missense DCLRE1C variant to TCR beta V- and J-gene trimming. Reports indicate that TCR beta sequences accurately predicted the HLA-A and HLA-B alleles of most subjects.

The sequence was obtained from a man aged 35 to 55 in good health and CMV-seronegative. Sequencing was carried out using PBMCs. J is TRBJ1-1 and V is TRBV28, with D perhaps TRBD1 (5 bases). In DNA, the CDR3 is TGTGCCAGCAGTGGTCGTGGACAAAAGGTAAATCGAGCTTTCTTT. Translated: CASSGRGQKVNRAFF.